The clone carrying this TCR beta chain was recorded many times. Its antigen remains unknown. Amplified material comprised TCR beta CDR3 regions derived from RNA transcripts. Amplification began with first-round RT-PCR using HTBI primers, then second-round multiplex PCR was performed. MiXCR was run by TCRdb on the multiplex PCR reads, yielding one entry per CDR3 protein. The profile covers 200,000 to 250,000 distinct CDR3 sequences, with under 25% appearing a single time and around two fifths taken by the ten largest. From germline, CDR1 is MNHNS and CDR2 SASEGT. The CDR3 loop spans 15 amino acids. J gave up 4 bases and V 1 base, and 5 bases lay outside the gene matches. This entry is derived from a study of Graves' ophthalmopathy and Graves' hyperthyroidism. Study information: Researchers obtained peripheral blood at initial diagnosis, before any treatment had begun. Study results and caveats: Ophthalmopathy was separated from stable hyperthyroidism by a 13-signature model with over 85% sensitivity and roughly 84% specificity.

This receptor was identified in a woman between 50 and 59 years old with Graves' ophthalmopathy. The genes are TRBV6-1 and TRBJ2-7, with TRBD1 matching 9 bases. The sequenced sample was peripheral blood. The CDR3 sequence: CASSEEGTGWYEQYF. The CDR3 nucleotides are TGTGCCAGCAGTGAAGAAGGGACAGGGTGGTACGAGCAGTACTTC.